The next 11 T cell receptor beta chains were all read from a single sample in a study of blood T cell repertoires in COVID-19. Sequenced by immunoSEQ multiplex PCR; TCRdb stores in-frame clones only, minus some. The sample carries over 75,000 clones, 85% to 90% recorded once. Sequencing was done on a sample of peripheral blood. All receptors derive from a man aged 50 to 60 with COVID-19, enrolled during active disease.

DNA for the CDR3: TGTGCCAGTAGGACAGGGGGCTCTGGAAACACCATATATTTT. This codes for CASRTGGSGNTIYF. The chain couples TRBV19 to TRBJ1-3, with 9 bases lining up with TRBD1. The germline V gene encodes CDR1 LNHDA and CDR2 SQIVND (reference sequence). Trimming at V came to 6 bases and at J to 0 bases, leaving 0 bases not matched to a gene. The CDR3 sequence is 14 residues long.

V gene TRBV3-1 (or the pseudogene TRBV3-2) combines with J gene TRBJ1-6; D uncertain. The length of the CDR3 is 17 residues. The V end was cut by 4 bases, the J end by 5 bases, with 18 bases between. CDR1 and CDR2 (germline): LGHDT, YNNKEL (reference sequence). CDR3 sequence (DNA): TGTGCCAGCAGCCCCCCCGGTGGAGGGCGGGATAATTCACCCCTCCACTTT. Amino acid sequence: CASSPPGGGRDNSPLHF.

This rearrangement joins TRBV21-1 to TRBJ2-1; the table calls TRBD2, which could not be checked here. TRBV21-1 is a known pseudogene. CDR3 size: 14 residues. The CDR3 DNA sequence: TGTGCCAGCAGCCGAGCGGGGGGGACCAATGAGCAGTTCTTC. Amino acid sequence: CASSRAGGTNEQFF.

The rearrangement joins TRBV20-1 to TRBJ1-2, with 7 nucleotides matching TRBD1. The CDR3 extends over 10 amino acids. Germline V gene sequence: CDR1 DFQATT, CDR2 SNEGSKA (reference sequence). V lost 5 bases, J lost 14 bases, and 8 bases stayed unmatched. The DNA for the CDR3 is TGCAGTGCTTGGCGACAGGGTGAGACCTTC. Translating it yields CSAWRQGETF.

The chain combines TRBV6-4 with TRBJ1-5; 8 nucleotides line up with TRBD1. The CDR3 is made up of 16 amino acids. J was trimmed by 7 bases and V by 3 bases; bases with no gene match: 11. Germline V gene sequence: CDR1 MRHNA, CDR2 SNTAGT. Written as DNA, the CDR3 is TGTGCCAGCAGTGATTTCGGCAGGGGGCTTCGCCAGCCCCAGCATTTT. It specifies CASSDFGRGLRQPQHF.

J is TRBJ1-4 and V is TRBV21-1; no DNA check was done on the table's D call, TRBD1. TRBV21-1 is deemed a pseudogene. The CDR3 contains 15 residues. The chain's CDR3 is CASSKGRLANEKLFF. As DNA, the CDR3 is TGTGCCAGCAGCAAAGGCAGGCTGGCTAATGAAAAACTGTTTTTT.

The chain links TRBV5-5 to TRBJ2-2; no firm D call. The CDR3 consists of 13 residues. V shed 2 bases and J shed 6 bases, with 8 bases lying between them. The germline gives CDR1 SGHKS, CDR2 YYEKEE (reference sequence). CDR3 loop: CASSFSPAGELFF. The CDR3 DNA sequence: TGTGCCAGCAGCTTCTCGCCGGCCGGGGAGCTGTTTTTT.

The gene calls are TRBV7-8 and TRBJ1-4; 8 positions agree with TRBD1. Germline V CDR1 and CDR2: SGHVS, FQNEAQ. The ends lost 6 bases at V and 8 bases at J; junction bases unmatched: 5. The length of the CDR3 is 13 residues. CDR3 residues: CASSLDREEKLFF. CDR3 nucleotides: TGTGCCAGCAGTTTGGACAGGGAAGAAAAACTGTTTTTT.

The chain couples TRBV19 to TRBJ1-5, with TRBD1 identical over 7 bases. Germline V lookup: CDR1 LNHDA, CDR2 SQIVND (reference sequence). V was pared by 5 bases and J by 4 bases, with 14 bases of the junction left unmatched. The CDR3 runs to 17 residues. The CDR3 DNA is TGTGCCAGTAGTCCAAGCTGGGGCCAGGGGGGAAATCAGCCCCAGCATTTT. Encoded protein: CASSPSWGQGGNQPQHF.

V is TRBV3-1 (or the pseudogene TRBV3-2) and J is TRBJ2-2; TRBD2 aligns across 14 bases. V was pared by 3 bases and J by 2 bases, with 2 bases of the junction left unmatched. CDR3 size: 17 residues. Germline CDR1 and CDR2: LGHDT and YNNKEL (reference sequence). CDR3 residues: CASSQGLAGANTGELFF. The CDR3 bases are TGTGCCAGCAGCCAGGGACTAGCGGGGGCCAACACCGGGGAGCTGTTTTTT.

J is TRBJ1-6 and V is TRBV10-2, with no clear D. With 0 bases removed from V and 14 bases from J, the gap between germline ends came to 11 bases. CDR3 length: 13 amino acids. CDR1 and CDR2 from the germline V gene are WSHSY and SAAADI. CDR3 sequence (DNA): TGCGCCAGCAGTGAGTCACCCGGGATGGCCCTCCACTTT. It encodes CASSESPGMALHF.